A selection of T cell receptor beta chains follows, all from one sample in a study of T cells in Graves' hyperthyroidism and ophthalmopathy. TCRdb reprocessed the multiplex PCR reads via MiXCR and lists one record per CDR3 protein. Of a few hundred thousand distinct CDR3 sequences listed, around 18% were seen once; the top ten hold around two fifths. Sequencing was carried out using blood. The receptors shown here come from a young man with Graves' ophthalmopathy. The CDR3 runs from the conserved cysteine through the conserved F or W. Each record gives: V gene, D gene, clone size, J gene, CDR3 DNA, CDR3 protein. A D gene is named only where the DNA matches it firmly. Size is stated for part of the rows, as once, few or many counts, or as a class when the clone is expanded.

>TRBV10-1|NA|NA|TRBJ2-5
TGCGCCAGCAGTGCGGTGAGGGGGGGCCGACAAGGGACCCAGTACTTC
CASSAVRGGRQGTQYF
>TRBV27|TRBD2|many|TRBJ2-3
TGTGCCAGCAGTTTAACCCTTGGCGGGGGGGGCACAGATACGCAGTATTTT
CASSLTLGGGGTDTQYF
>TRBV2|TRBD1|many|TRBJ1-2
TGTGCCAGCAACCGAGACAGGGCGGGGAACTATGGCTACACCTTC
CASNRDRAGNYGYTF
>TRBV13|NA|few|TRBJ2-7
TGTGCCAGCAGCGAGTTGGACAGACTGAGTTCCTACGAGCAGTACTTC
CASSELDRLSSYEQYF
>TRBV7-9|TRBD1|few|TRBJ2-6
TGTGCCAGCAGCCCACAGGGGGCTGGGGCCAACGTCCTGACTTTC
CASSPQGAGANVLTF
>TRBV5-1|NA|few|TRBJ2-5
TGCGCCAGCAGCTTGCGCCCAGGGGAGACCCAGTACTTC
CASSLRPGETQYF
>TRBV12-3/TRBV12-4|NA|NA|TRBJ1-4
TGTGCCAGCAGTTCGGGCGTCGGACGGGAGAGGGGTGCTAATGAAAAACTGTTTTTT
CASSSGVGRERGANEKLFF
>TRBV5-4|TRBD2|NA|TRBJ2-2
TGTGCCAGCAGCGGTCAGCGGGGGTGGGACACCGGGGAGCTGTTTTTT
CASSGQRGWDTGELFF
>TRBV12-3/TRBV12-4|NA|many|TRBJ2-7
TGTGCCAGCAATTCGGGTGGGCGGGAGCAGTACTTC
CASNSGGREQYF
>TRBV6-1|NA|NA|TRBJ1-4
TGTGCCAGCAGTGAATCCGAGATTGAAAAACTGTTTTTT
CASSESEIEKLFF
>TRBV28|TRBD1|many|TRBJ1-2
TGTGCCAGCAGCCCTTTACGGACAGGGGGCCATGGCTACACCTTC
CASSPLRTGGHGYTF
>TRBV6-1|NA|NA|TRBJ2-1
TGTGCCAGCAAGCTCTCACCGGACAGCGTCTACAATGAGCAGTTCTTC
CASKLSPDSVYNEQFF
>TRBV6-1|NA|few|TRBJ1-2
TGTGCCACGCGGCCGGGATCCTACTATGGCTACACCTTC
CATRPGSYYGYTF
>TRBV9|NA|few|TRBJ2-7
TGTGCCAGCAGCTCCTCACCCGGGCCGGGGGACTCCTACGAGCAGTACTTC
CASSSSPGPGDSYEQYF
>TRBV3-1|NA|many|TRBJ1-1
TGTGCCAGCAGCGGGGTAGGGACTGAAGCTTTCTTT
CASSGVGTEAFF
>TRBV20-1|NA|NA|TRBJ2-1
TGCAGTGCTGGGGAGCCCGATGAGCAGTTCTTC
CSAGEPDEQFF
>TRBV18|NA|NA|TRBJ1-1
TGTGCCAGCTCCCAACAGTCGACGAACACTGAAGCTTTCTTT
CASSQQSTNTEAFF
>TRBV6-1|NA|NA|TRBJ1-5
TGTGCCAGCCGAAAGGCGGATAATCAGCCCCAGCATTTT
CASRKADNQPQHF
>TRBV14|NA|many|TRBJ1-1
TGTGCCAGCAGCCAAGAACAGACAAACACTGAAGCTTTCTTT
CASSQEQTNTEAFF
>TRBV7-2|NA|many|TRBJ1-5
TGTGCCAGCAGCTCGGGACTCCAAAGCAATCAGCCCCAGCATTTT
CASSSGLQSNQPQHF
>TRBV5-8|NA|many|TRBJ2-3
TGTGCCAGCAGCTTGTCATTAGGGGGGGCAGATACGCAGTATTTT
CASSLSLGGADTQYF
>TRBV6-6|NA|many|TRBJ1-2
TGTGCCAGCAGTTACAACCCCCCCAATCCCAACTATGGCTACACCTTC
CASSYNPPNPNYGYTF
>TRBV12-3/TRBV12-4|TRBD2|many|TRBJ2-3
TGTGCCAGCAGTTTAAGGCGGGGGGGCACAGATACGCAGTATTTT
CASSLRRGGTDTQYF
>TRBV5-1|TRBD1|many|TRBJ1-1
TGCGCCAGCAGCTCACGGACAGGGGGTGGGAACACTGAAGCTTTCTTT
CASSSRTGGGNTEAFF
>TRBV6-1|NA|NA|TRBJ1-2
TGTGCCAGCAGGAGACAGCCTTATGGCTACACCTTC
CASRRQPYGYTF
>TRBV27|NA|many|TRBJ2-7
TGTGCCAGCAGGAGGGGTTTCGGCGAGCAGTACTTC
CASRRGFGEQYF
>TRBV7-9|TRBD2|NA|TRBJ2-1
TGTGCCAGCAGCTTAGAGGCTAGCGGGGGGCGGGGTGAGCAGTTCTTC
CASSLEASGGRGEQFF
>TRBV28|NA|NA|TRBJ1-1
TGTGCCAGCAGAAGGACGGCGGCGCGTGCTTTCTTT
CASRRTAARAFF
>TRBV27|NA|many|TRBJ2-1
TGTGCCACTGCTGCCGGGACCGCATACAATGAGCAGTTCTTC
CATAAGTAYNEQFF
>TRBV27|NA|once|TRBJ2-1
TGTGCCAGCAGTTTAAATCCCGTAGATGAGCAGTTCTTC
CASSLNPVDEQFF
>TRBV6-1|TRBD1|many|TRBJ2-1
TGTGCCAGCAGTGCCCCCGGGACAGGGCTCAATGAGCAGTTCTTC
CASSAPGTGLNEQFF
>TRBV7-9|NA|NA|TRBJ1-2
TGTGCCAGCAGTCACCCGACACCTAACTATGGCTACACCTTC
CASSHPTPNYGYTF
>TRBV6-1|NA|many|TRBJ2-7
TGTGCCAGCAGGGATAGCGGATACTACGAGCAGTACTTC
CASRDSGYYEQYF
>TRBV2|NA|many|TRBJ1-1
TGTGCCAGCACCCCAGAGGGGAACACTGAAGCTTTCTTT
CASTPEGNTEAFF
>TRBV10-2|TRBD1|NA|TRBJ2-1
TGCGCCAGCAGTGGGGACAGGGAGTATGAGCAGTTCTTC
CASSGDREYEQFF